The next 27 T cell receptor beta chains were all read from a single sample in a study of cytomegalovirus exposure and HLA in healthy donors (dated by TCRdb to 2015 to 2018). To prepare the library, the immunoSEQ multiplex PCR assay was applied. For the multiplex PCR, a mixture combining 60 forward primers for TCR Vbeta segments and 13 reverse primers for TCR Jbeta segments was used. TCRdb holds this immuneACCESS table with in-frame rearrangements only. Some clones are missing; in checked studies, unresolved V genes explain under half, and the rest has no known cause. The sample table holds more than 85,000 clones, of which more than 65% were seen once. 4.8% of the sample comes from the top ten. The sample was PBMCs. The receptors were gathered from a woman under 30 in good health and CMV-seropositive.

The gene calls are TRBV18 and TRBJ1-1; D may be TRBD1 (5 bases). Germline CDR1 and CDR2: KGHSH and LQKENI. The V end lost 2 bases, the J end lost 5 bases, and 12 bases lay between the germline ends. This CDR3 contains 14 residues. CDR3 nucleotide sequence: TGTGCCAGCTCACCAGGCGCAGGGAGGACTGAAGCTTTCTTT. Protein sequence: CASSPGAGRTEAFF.

This clone showed up just a few times. The rearrangement joins TRBV7-3 to TRBJ2-7; the D is unclear. Trimming left V 1 base short and J 2 bases short, with 9 bases between. Germline assignment: CDR1 SGHTA and CDR2 FQGTGA. This CDR3 comprises 14 residues. The CDR3 nucleotides are TGTGCCAGCAGCTTAAGCTACCAAACCTACGAGCAGTACTTC. It is translated as CASSLSYQTYEQYF.

The rearrangement joins TRBV4-3 to TRBJ2-7, with 7 bases that match TRBD2. This CDR3 has 17 residues. CDR1 is LGHNA and CDR2 is YSLEER in the germline V gene. The J segment lost 0 bases and the V segment lost 1 base, leaving 9 bases of the junction unmatched. CDR3 bases: TGCGCCAGCAGCCAAGGTAGCGGGCCAGGGAGCTCCTACGAGCAGTACTTC. Protein: CASSQGSGPGSSYEQYF.

V and J are TRBV11-3 and TRBJ1-1, with 11 bases matching TRBD1. CDR1 and CDR2 from the germline V gene are SGHNT and YENEEA. Unmatched junction bases numbered 4, after V lost 3 bases and J lost 1 base. CDR3 length equals 16 residues. CDR3 bases: TGTGCCAGCAGCTTGGGACAGGGGGGTGGGAACACTGAAGCTTTCTTT. It codes for CASSLGQGGGNTEAFF.

V and J are TRBV28 and TRBJ2-7; D is possibly TRBD2 (6 bases). Looked up from germline, CDR1 is MDHEN and CDR2 is SYDVKM. V lost 7 bases and J lost 2, with 12 bases in between. This CDR3 contains 13 residues. DNA for the CDR3: TGTGCCAGCACGCGGGACTCAGCCTACGAGCAGTACTTC. Its translation: CASTRDSAYEQYF.

The gene calls are TRBV29-1 and TRBJ2-5; 7 nucleotides align to TRBD1. V gave up 6 bases and J gave up 1 base; unmatched junction bases: 5. Germline V gene lookup returns CDR1 SQVTM and CDR2 ANQGSEA. This CDR3 region has 13 residues. The CDR3 sequence: CSVRGQLQETQYF. The CDR3 DNA reads as TGCAGCGTGAGGGGACAGCTCCAAGAGACCCAGTACTTC.

The J gene is TRBJ2-1, the V gene TRBV21-1; the table calls TRBD2, which could not be checked here. TRBV21-1 is shown as a pseudogene. The CDR3 sequence is 16 residues long. CDR3 region: CASSKGLAGKSGEQFF. The CDR3 nucleotides read TGTGCCAGCAGCAAAGGACTAGCGGGAAAGTCAGGTGAGCAGTTCTTC.

This clone was counted a few times. The rearrangement joins TRBV29-1 to TRBJ2-1, with TRBD2 identical over 10 bases. Germline V gene sequence: CDR1 SQVTM, CDR2 ANQGSEA. The CDR3 loop spans 15 amino acids. V was pared by 8 bases and J by 8 bases, with 15 bases of the junction left unmatched. CDR3 in DNA: TGCAGCTTGGGGGGGAATCTAGCGGGAGTGGATGAGCAGTTCTTC. Translated, it gives CSLGGNLAGVDEQFF.

V usage is TRBV10-3 and J usage is TRBJ1-1, with 9 nucleotides matching TRBD1. In germline, CDR1 is ENHRY, CDR2 SYGVKD. The CDR3 runs to 18 residues. V lost 0 bases to trimming and J lost 9 bases; unmatched junction nucleotides: 17. CDR3 loop: CAISESLPTPGQGVKAFF. CDR3 coding DNA: TGTGCCATCAGTGAGTCGCTCCCTACTCCGGGACAGGGCGTAAAAGCTTTCTTT.

This clone was seen only a few times. The chain employs TRBV19 and TRBJ2-6; possibly TRBD1 for D (6 bases). The CDR3 runs 15 residues. The V gene's germline CDR1 is LNHDA and CDR2 SQIVND (reference sequence). V lost 6 bases, J lost 4 bases, and 13 bases lay in between. In DNA form, the CDR3 reads TGTGCCAGTAGCGACAGGCCCACGGGGGCCAACGTCCTGACTTTC. This codes for CASSDRPTGANVLTF.

The chain couples TRBV7-3 to TRBJ1-2; D is possibly TRBD1 (5 bases). The CDR3 has 15 amino acids. V lost 3 bases and J lost 3, with 14 bases in between. Germline CDR1 reads SGHTA; CDR2 reads FQGTGA. DNA for the CDR3: TGTGCCAGCAGCTTCGCCCCGGGGGGGTACTATGGCTACACCTTC. It codes for CASSFAPGGYYGYTF.

The chain couples TRBV6-5 to TRBJ1-1; tentative D call: TRBD1 (6 bases). The CDR3 is 15 residues long. Between the trimmed V and J ends, which lost 6 bases and 5 bases, there was a span of 19 bases. Germline V lookup: CDR1 MNHEY, CDR2 SVGAGI. The CDR3 DNA reads TGTGCCAGCAGGGCCTTCCAGGGGAGTACAACTGAAGCTTTCTTT. Its translation: CASRAFQGSTTEAFF.

The rearrangement uses TRBV9 and TRBJ2-7; 9 bases are a match to TRBD2. Germline V lookup: CDR1 SGDLS, CDR2 YYNGEE. The CDR3 is made up of 16 amino acids. V lost 3 bases and J lost 2; bases outside the gene matches: 9. For the CDR3, the DNA is TGTGCCAGCAGCGGGGGAGCGGGAGGTCTTACCTACGAGCAGTACTTC. Amino acids: CASSGGAGGLTYEQYF.

The J gene is TRBJ2-1, the V gene TRBV7-8, with D possibly being TRBD1 (5 bases). Trimming cost V 4 bases and J 8 bases, with 9 bases left between them. Germline V lookup: CDR1 SGHVS, CDR2 FQNEAQ. This CDR3 has 12 residues. The CDR3 DNA sequence: TGTGCCAGCAGCTCGACAGACTATGAGCAGTTCTTC. The encoded protein is CASSSTDYEQFF.

The chain recombines TRBV4-1 with TRBJ1-5; D remains unclear. From germline, CDR1 is MGHRA and CDR2 YSYEKL. V gave up 3 bases and J gave up 2 bases, with 23 bases separating them. The CDR3 loop spans 19 amino acids. CDR3 amino acids: CASSHRRGPFNLGNQPQHF. The CDR3 bases are TGCGCCAGCAGCCATCGCCGCGGTCCGTTCAATTTGGGCAATCAGCCCCAGCATTTT.

The chain has TRBV2 and TRBJ2-5; 7 bases fit TRBD2. CDR1 SNHLY and CDR2 FYNNEI come from the germline V gene. V shed 6 bases and J 11 bases; nucleotides not matched to a gene: 18. The CDR3 length is 15 residues. Written as DNA, the CDR3 is TGTGCCAGCAGCCCGGACTGGGGCCTCCGGGGGGAGCAGTACTTC. This encodes CASSPDWGLRGEQYF.

V gene TRBV5-1 combines with J gene TRBJ2-7, with TRBD2 matching 12 bases. The CDR3 has 16 residues. J lost 4 bases, V lost 4 bases, and 9 bases had no gene match. Germline V CDR1 and CDR2: SGHRS, YFSETQ. The DNA for the CDR3 is TGCGCCAGCAGCGCGCGGACTAGCGGGAATCATTACGAGCAGTACTTC. This translates into CASSARTSGNHYEQYF.

The chain carries TRBV28 and TRBJ2-4, with a possible D match to TRBD1 (6 bases). There are 12 residues in the CDR3. Germline V CDR1 and CDR2: MDHEN, SYDVKM. Trimming removed 6 bases from V and 6 bases from J, with 9 bases in between. CDR3 protein: CASRTGTNIQYF. DNA of the CDR3: TGTGCCAGCAGGACAGGCACAAACATTCAGTACTTC.

This clone was detected only once. This rearrangement joins TRBV6-5 to TRBJ2-1; tentatively, D is TRBD2 (6 bases). Per the germline V gene, CDR1 is MNHEY and CDR2 is SVGAGI. This CDR3 contains 16 residues. V was shortened by 1 base and J by 0 bases, with 10 bases between the two germline ends. The CDR3 here is CASSYWGDSSYNEQFF. CDR3 DNA: TGTGCCAGCAGTTACTGGGGGGATAGCTCCTACAATGAGCAGTTCTTC.

J is TRBJ1-1 and V is TRBV14; 9 bases line up with TRBD1. This CDR3 contains 17 residues. Trimming at V came to 0 bases and at J to 1 base, leaving 6 bases not matched to a gene. CDR1 and CDR2 (germline): SGHDN, FVKESK. In DNA form, the CDR3 reads TGTGCCAGCAGCCAAGATATCGGGACAGGGCCGAACACTGAAGCTTTCTTT. Protein product: CASSQDIGTGPNTEAFF.

A few counts support this clone. The genes are TRBV28 and TRBJ1-1; TRBD1 matches at 7 bases. Germline CDR1 is MDHEN and CDR2 is SYDVKM. V shed 4 bases and J 4 bases; nucleotides not matched to a gene: 6. The CDR3 sequence is 14 residues long. DNA for the CDR3: TGTGCCAGCAGTTCGACCCCAGGGGGCACTGAAGCTTTCTTT. It yields the protein CASSSTPGGTEAFF.

The chain recombines TRBV27 with TRBJ1-2, with D uncertain. Germline lookup yields CDR1 MNHEY and CDR2 SMNVEV (reference sequence). The V gene lost 6 bases and the J gene lost 8 bases, with 19 bases spanning the gap. The CDR3 totals 14 residues. The CDR3 loop is CASSAPNRGSGYTF. The CDR3 DNA reads TGTGCCAGCAGCGCACCCAACAGAGGGAGCGGCTACACCTTC.

This clone has a handful of counts. CDR3 protein: CASSLLLAHEQYF. CDR3 nucleotides: TGTGCCAGCAGCCTGTTACTAGCCCACGAGCAGTACTTC. This chain uses TRBV7-2 with TRBJ2-7, with a weak D call TRBD2 (6 bases). Trimming shortened V by 5 bases and J by 5 bases, and 13 bases separated the two germline ends. This CDR3 contains 13 residues. Per germline, CDR1 SGHTA and CDR2 FQGNSA.

The chain couples TRBV4-3 to TRBJ2-1; 8 bases are a match to TRBD2. Germline CDR1 is LGHNA and CDR2 is YSLEER. Trimming removed 1 base from V and 4 bases from J; junction bases left unmatched: 9. This CDR3 region has 17 residues. This CDR3 reads CASSQVFGTRGYNEQFF. The CDR3 nucleotides are TGCGCCAGCAGCCAAGTCTTCGGGACTAGAGGATACAATGAGCAGTTCTTC.

The chain employs TRBV30 and TRBJ1-2, with TRBD1 matching over 7 bases. Germline values: CDR1 GTSNPN, CDR2 SVGIG (reference sequence). The CDR3 length is 12 residues. V lost 3 bases and J lost 4; bases outside the gene matches: 2. The CDR3 protein is CAWRGQTYGYTF. The DNA of the CDR3 is TGTGCCTGGAGGGGACAGACCTATGGCTACACCTTC.

The chain links TRBV7-6 to TRBJ2-5; TRBD1 matches at 8 bases. Germline V lookup: CDR1 SGHVS, CDR2 FNYEAQ. J lost 1 base, V lost 7 bases, and 8 bases had no gene match. This CDR3 contains 15 residues. CDR3 amino acids: CASNRGTGRQETQYF. The CDR3 DNA sequence: TGTGCCAGCAATAGGGGGACAGGACGCCAAGAGACCCAGTACTTC.

The V gene is TRBV7-3, the J gene TRBJ2-1, with a weak D call TRBD2 (6 bases). Deletions cut 0 bases from V and 0 bases from J, with 9 bases between. Looked up from germline, CDR1 is SGHTA and CDR2 is FQGTGA. This CDR3 comprises 16 residues. This CDR3 reads CASSLTAGLSYNEQFF. Here the CDR3 DNA reads TGTGCCAGCAGCTTAACGGCGGGACTCTCCTACAATGAGCAGTTCTTC.